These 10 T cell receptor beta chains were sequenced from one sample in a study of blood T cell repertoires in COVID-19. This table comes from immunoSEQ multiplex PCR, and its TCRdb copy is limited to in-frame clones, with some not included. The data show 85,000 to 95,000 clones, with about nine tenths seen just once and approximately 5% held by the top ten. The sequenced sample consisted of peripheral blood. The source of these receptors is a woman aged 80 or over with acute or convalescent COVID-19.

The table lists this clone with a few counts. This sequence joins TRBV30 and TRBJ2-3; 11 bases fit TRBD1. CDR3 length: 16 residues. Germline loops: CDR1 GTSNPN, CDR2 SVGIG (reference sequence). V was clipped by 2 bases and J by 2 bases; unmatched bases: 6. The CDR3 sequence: CAWSKGTGGSTDTQYF. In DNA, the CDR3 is TGTGCCTGGAGTAAAGGGACAGGGGGTTCCACAGATACGCAGTATTTT.

This chain's CDR3 is CASSEGQGATDTQYF. CDR3 DNA: TGCGCCAGCAGCGAGGGACAGGGAGCGACAGATACGCAGTATTTT. The chain recombines TRBV5-1 with TRBJ2-3; 9 nucleotides agree with TRBD1. The ends lost 4 bases at V and 3 bases at J; junction bases unmatched: 6. Germline V CDR1 and CDR2: SGHRS, YFSETQ. The CDR3 has 15 amino acids.

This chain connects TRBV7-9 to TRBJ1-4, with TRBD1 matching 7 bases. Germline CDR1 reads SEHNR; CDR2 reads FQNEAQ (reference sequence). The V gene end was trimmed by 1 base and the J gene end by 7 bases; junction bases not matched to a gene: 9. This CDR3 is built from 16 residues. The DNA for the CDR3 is TGTGCCAGCAGCTTAGAACATGGGACAGCCTTTGAAAAACTGTTTTTT. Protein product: CASSLEHGTAFEKLFF.

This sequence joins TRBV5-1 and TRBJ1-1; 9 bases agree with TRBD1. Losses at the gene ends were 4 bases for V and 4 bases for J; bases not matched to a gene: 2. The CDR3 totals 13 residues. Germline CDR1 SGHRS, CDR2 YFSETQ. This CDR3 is CASSDRGSTEAFF. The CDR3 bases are TGCGCCAGCAGCGACAGGGGGTCCACTGAAGCTTTCTTT.

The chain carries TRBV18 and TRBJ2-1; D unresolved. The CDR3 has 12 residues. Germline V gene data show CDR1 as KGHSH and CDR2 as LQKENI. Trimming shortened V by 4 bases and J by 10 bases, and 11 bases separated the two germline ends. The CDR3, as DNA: TGTGCCAGCTCACGTACCCCGGAGGAGCAGTTCTTC. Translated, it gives CASSRTPEEQFF.

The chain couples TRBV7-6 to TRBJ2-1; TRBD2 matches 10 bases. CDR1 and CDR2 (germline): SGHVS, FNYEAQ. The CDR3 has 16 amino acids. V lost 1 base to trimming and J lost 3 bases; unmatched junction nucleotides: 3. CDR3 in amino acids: CASSLVASGSYNEQFF. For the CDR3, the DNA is TGTGCCAGCAGCTTAGTCGCTAGCGGGAGCTACAATGAGCAGTTCTTC.

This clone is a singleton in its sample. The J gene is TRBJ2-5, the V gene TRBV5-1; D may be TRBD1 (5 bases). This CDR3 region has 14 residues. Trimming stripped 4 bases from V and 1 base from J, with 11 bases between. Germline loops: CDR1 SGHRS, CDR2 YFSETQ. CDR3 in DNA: TGCGCCAGCAGCCCCTCAGGGTCCCAAGAGACCCAGTACTTC. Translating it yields CASSPSGSQETQYF.

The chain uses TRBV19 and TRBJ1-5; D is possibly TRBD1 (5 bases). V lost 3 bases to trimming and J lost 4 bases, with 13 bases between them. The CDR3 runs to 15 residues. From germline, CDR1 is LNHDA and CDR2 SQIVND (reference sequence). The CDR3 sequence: CASSMVRGVNQPQHF. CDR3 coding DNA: TGTGCCAGTAGTATGGTAAGGGGTGTGAATCAGCCCCAGCATTTT.

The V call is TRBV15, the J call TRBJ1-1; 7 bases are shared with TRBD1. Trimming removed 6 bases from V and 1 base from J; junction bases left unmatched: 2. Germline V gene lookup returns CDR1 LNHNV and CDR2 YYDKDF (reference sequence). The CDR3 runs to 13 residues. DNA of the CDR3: TGTGCCACCAGTCGACAGGGGAACACTGAAGCTTTCTTT. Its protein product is CATSRQGNTEAFF.

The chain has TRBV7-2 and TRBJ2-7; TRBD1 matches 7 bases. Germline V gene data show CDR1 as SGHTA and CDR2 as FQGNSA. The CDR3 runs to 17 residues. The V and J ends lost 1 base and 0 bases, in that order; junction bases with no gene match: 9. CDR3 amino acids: CASSLGGQTRSSYEQYF. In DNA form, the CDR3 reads TGTGCCAGCAGCTTAGGGGGACAGACTCGAAGCTCCTACGAGCAGTACTTC.